These 25 T cell receptor beta chains share one sample of origin, sequenced in a study of cytomegalovirus exposure and HLA in healthy donors. The data were produced by immunoSEQ multiplex PCR, yet TCRdb's version contains in-frame clones alone and is incomplete. The sample lists over 200,000 clones; 90% were seen once. The specimen sequenced was PBMCs. These receptors were obtained from a woman in her late teens or twenties in good health and CMV-seronegative.

This clone appeared a single time. The chain recombines TRBV5-1 with TRBJ2-1, with a weak D call TRBD2 (5 bases). Trimming removed 0 bases at V and 0 bases at J, with 13 bases between. This CDR3 has 17 amino acids. Germline CDR1 and CDR2: SGHRS and YFSETQ. The DNA for the CDR3 is TGCGCCAGCAGCTTGGCTAGCAGCTGGAGCTCCTACAATGAGCAGTTCTTC. Translation gives CASSLASSWSSYNEQFF.

The V and J genes are TRBV2 and TRBJ1-1; a possible D gene is TRBD1 (6 bases). The CDR3 contains 15 residues. V was clipped by 7 bases and J by 4 bases, with 19 bases between them. Germline CDR1 SNHLY, CDR2 FYNNEI. The DNA of the CDR3 is TGTGCCAGCATGGGGGCCAGGGGTGCAGGCACTGAAGCTTTCTTT. This encodes CASMGARGAGTEAFF.

The V call is TRBV7-9, the J call TRBJ2-7; 8 bases agree with TRBD1. The CDR3 runs 15 residues. The V gene end was trimmed by 3 bases and the J gene end by 1 base; junction bases not matched to a gene: 5. Germline V gives CDR1 SEHNR, CDR2 FQNEAQ (reference sequence). CDR3 in DNA: TGTGCCAGCAGCTTTTCCACAGGGGGTTCCTACGAGCAGTACGTC. It yields the protein CASSFSTGGSYEQYV.

The chain couples TRBV28 to TRBJ1-4; the D gene is possibly TRBD1 (5 bases). Germline assignment: CDR1 MDHEN and CDR2 SYDVKM. The CDR3 runs 13 residues. The V and J ends lost 7 bases and 7 bases respectively, with 13 bases between them. For the CDR3, the DNA is TGTGCCAGCAACCCGGGGGGGATTGAAAAACTGTTTTTT. Translated, it gives CASNPGGIEKLFF.

CDR3 sequence reads: CASSLVDTTKETQYF. Written as DNA, the CDR3 is TGCGCCAGCAGCTTGGTTGACACGACGAAAGAGACCCAGTACTTC. The chain employs TRBV5-1 and TRBJ2-5; D is unresolved. The CDR3 runs to 15 residues. V gave up 0 bases and J gave up 3 bases, with 12 bases separating them. In germline, CDR1 is SGHRS, CDR2 YFSETQ. Complete variable domain (other parts from reference TRBV5-1 and TRBJ2-5): KAGVTQTPRYLIKTRGQQVTLSCSPISGHRSVSWYQQTPGQGLQFLFEYFSETQRNKGNFPGRFSGRQFSNSRSEMNVSTLELGDSALYLCASSLVDTTKETQYFGPGTRLLVL.

The rearrangement joins TRBV11-3 to TRBJ2-1; 8 bases agree with TRBD1. CDR3 length: 15 amino acids. The V gene's germline CDR1 is SGHNT and CDR2 YENEEA. V lost 0 bases and J lost 4; bases outside the gene matches: 2. This CDR3 is CASSLEDRVYNEQFF. The CDR3, as DNA: TGTGCCAGCAGCTTAGAGGACAGGGTATACAATGAGCAGTTCTTC.

The gene calls are TRBV9 and TRBJ2-7; 7 bases match TRBD1. The germline V gene encodes CDR1 SGDLS and CDR2 YYNGEE. Trimming took 3 bases from V and 4 from J; bases not matched to a gene: 7. This CDR3 comprises 14 residues. CDR3 amino acids: CASSGTGGFYEQYF. In DNA, the CDR3 is TGTGCCAGCAGCGGGACAGGCGGTTTTTACGAGCAGTACTTC.

The chain couples TRBV5-1 to TRBJ1-6; TRBD1 might be the D (5 bases). V lost 0 bases to trimming and J lost 9 bases, with 19 bases between them. CDR3 length equals 17 residues. CDR1 SGHRS and CDR2 YFSETQ come from the germline V gene. CDR3 nucleotide sequence: TGCGCCAGCAGCTTGGAAGGGTCAGGGCGCTTGGGTTCACCCCTCCACTTT. It encodes CASSLEGSGRLGSPLHF.

This chain connects TRBV11-2 to TRBJ2-7; no reliable D call. The ends were cut back, 2 bases at V and 2 bases at J, with 7 bases in the middle. The germline V gene has CDR1 SGHAT and CDR2 FQNNGV. The CDR3 sequence is 13 residues long. This CDR3 reads CASSLTDTYEQYV. In nucleotides, the CDR3 is TGTGCCAGCAGCTTAACAGATACCTACGAGCAGTACGTC.

The DNA of the CDR3 is TGTGCCATCAGTCTGGGACTAGCGGGCACCGGGGAGCTGTTTTTT. This sequence encodes CAISLGLAGTGELFF. This chain links TRBV10-3 with TRBJ2-2, with 12 bases identical to TRBD2. The CDR3 has 15 residues. V shed 5 bases and J 4 bases; nucleotides not matched to a gene: 2. Germline loops: CDR1 ENHRY, CDR2 SYGVKD.

The chain recombines TRBV28 with TRBJ1-2, with 9 positions matching TRBD1. Germline CDR1 MDHEN, CDR2 SYDVKM. The CDR3 is made up of 16 amino acids. With 4 bases clipped from V and 5 bases from J, the junction kept 11 bases outside the gene matches. CDR3 coding DNA: TGTGCCAGCAGTTCCCGATCTCCGGGACAGGGATATGGCTACACCTTC. Protein product: CASSSRSPGQGYGYTF.

The gene calls are TRBV7-2 and TRBJ1-1; TRBD1 matches 7 bases. The CDR3 totals 15 residues. V dropped 4 bases and J dropped 3; count of bases not matched to a gene: 8. The V gene's germline CDR1 is SGHTA and CDR2 FQGNSA. CDR3 amino acids: CASSSSGQRHTEAFF. CDR3 in DNA: TGTGCCAGCAGCTCCTCGGGACAGAGACACACTGAAGCTTTCTTT.

This chain connects TRBV27 to TRBJ2-7, with D perhaps matching TRBD1 (5 bases). This CDR3 contains 14 residues. Trimming pared 2 bases from V and 2 bases from J, leaving 10 bases between. Germline V gene sequence: CDR1 MNHEY, CDR2 SMNVEV (reference sequence). CDR3 nucleotide sequence: TGTGCCAGCAGTTTAAGGCAGGGAACCTACGAGCAGTACTTC. Translating gives CASSLRQGTYEQYF.

The chain recombines TRBV7-6 with TRBJ2-5; the match to TRBD1 covers 9 bases. V shed 5 bases, J shed 3 bases, and the junction held 1 base outside the gene matches. This CDR3 region has 13 residues. From germline, CDR1 is SGHVS and CDR2 FNYEAQ. CDR3 coding DNA: TGTGCCAGCAGCCGGGACAGGGAAGAGACCCAGTACTTC. It codes for CASSRDREETQYF. Combining the CDR3 with reference TRBV7-6 and TRBJ2-5 gives the whole variable domain GAGVSQSPRYKVTKRGQDVALRCDPISGHVSLYWYRQALGQGPEFLTYFNYEAQQDKSGLPNDRFSAERPEGSISTLTIQRTEQRDSAMYRCASSRDREETQYFGPGTRLLVL.

The chain joins TRBV5-8 to TRBJ1-1; TRBD1 is a possible D gene (6 bases). With 2 bases removed from V and 5 bases from J, the gap between germline ends came to 16 bases. The germline V gene has CDR1 SGHTS and CDR2 YDEGEE. The CDR3 consists of 15 residues. CDR3 in DNA: TGTGCCAGCAGCTTCAGGGGTGGTGTTATAACTGAAGCTTTCTTT. Translated, it gives CASSFRGGVITEAFF.

This chain joins TRBV5-4 and TRBJ1-2; 10 nucleotides match TRBD1. The CDR3 is 14 amino acids. V lost 6 bases and J lost 5; bases outside the gene matches: 7. The germline gives CDR1 SGHNT, CDR2 YYREEE (reference sequence). CDR3: CASTWGQGRYGYTF. The DNA of the CDR3 is TGTGCCAGCACCTGGGGACAGGGGCGTTATGGCTACACCTTC.

The chain employs TRBV13 and TRBJ1-1; 7 nucleotides match TRBD1. This CDR3 has 13 amino acids. The germline V gene encodes CDR1 PRHDT and CDR2 FYEKMQ (reference sequence). Trimming at V came to 2 bases and at J to 7 bases, leaving 4 bases not matched to a gene. CDR3 DNA sequence: TGTGCCAGCAGCTTATCAGGGGGTCTTGAAGCTTTCTTT. Translated: CASSLSGGLEAFF. The variable domain in full, with the rest retrieved from reference TRBV13 and TRBJ1-1, is AAGVIQSPRHLIKEKRETATLKCYPIPRHDTVYWYQQGPGQDPQFLISFYEKMQSDKGSIPDRFSAQQFSDYHSELNMSSLELGDSALYFCASSLSGGLEAFFGQGTRLTVV.

This chain uses TRBV7-9 with TRBJ1-2; 8 bases are shared with TRBD1. V lost 4 bases and J lost 8; bases outside the gene matches: 12. The CDR3 is 15 amino acids. Germline V gene lookup returns CDR1 SEHNR and CDR2 FQNEAQ (reference sequence). CDR3 residues: CASSSPGQAFWGYTF. In nucleotides, the CDR3 is TGTGCCAGCAGCTCCCCGGGACAGGCCTTCTGGGGCTACACCTTC.

This clone was observed a single time. The rearrangement joins TRBV6-5 to TRBJ2-5; TRBD1 matches 10 bases. Germline assignment: CDR1 MNHEY and CDR2 SVGAGI. The CDR3 is made up of 14 amino acids. J was trimmed by 5 bases and V by 5 bases; bases with no gene match: 5. CDR3 sequence reads: CASSGQGVGETQYF. CDR3 DNA: TGTGCCAGCAGTGGACAGGGGGTGGGGGAGACCCAGTACTTC.

This clone showed up just once. In nucleotides, the CDR3 is TGTGCCAGCAGCCACACGACAGGGTATGGGGAGACCCAGTACTTC. This translates into CASSHTTGYGETQYF. The rearrangement uses TRBV11-2 and TRBJ2-5; 7 nucleotides align to TRBD1. The germline V gene encodes CDR1 SGHAT and CDR2 FQNNGV. V lost 5 bases to trimming and J lost 5 bases; unmatched junction nucleotides: 11. The CDR3 is 15 residues long.

The gene calls are TRBV9 and TRBJ2-3, with 12 bases that match TRBD2. CDR1 and CDR2 from the germline V gene are SGDLS and YYNGEE. The CDR3 has 16 residues. V lost 4 bases and J lost 3; bases outside the gene matches: 6. The CDR3 reads CASSSRLAGATDTQYF. The CDR3 DNA follows: TGTGCCAGCAGCTCAAGACTAGCGGGGGCTACAGATACGCAGTATTTT.

The chain recombines TRBV18 with TRBJ1-2; 7 bases match TRBD1. This CDR3 is 13 amino acids long. The junction had 2 bases not matched to a gene; V was cut back by 2 bases and J by 5 bases. Germline CDR1 KGHSH, CDR2 LQKENI. The CDR3 DNA reads as TGTGCCAGCTCACCAGGACAGGAGTATGGCTACACCTTC. Translating it yields CASSPGQEYGYTF.

The chain has TRBV7-6 and TRBJ2-7; the D gene is possibly TRBD1 (5 bases). The V and J ends lost 1 base and 6 bases respectively, with 13 bases between them. The CDR3 is made up of 14 amino acids. Germline V gene data show CDR1 as SGHVS and CDR2 as FNYEAQ. Written as DNA, the CDR3 is TGTGCCAGCAGCTTAGAAGGGGCGTTTGGCGAGCAGTACTTC. Translating it yields CASSLEGAFGEQYF.

The table lists this clone with a few counts. The V gene is TRBV27, the J gene TRBJ2-7, with D tentatively TRBD1 (6 bases). Germline V gene lookup returns CDR1 MNHEY and CDR2 SMNVEV (reference sequence). The CDR3 totals 13 residues. The V end was cut by 6 bases, the J end by 2 bases, with 11 bases between. The CDR3 DNA reads TGTGCCAGCAGCCCTCAGGGGCCCTACGAGCAGTACTTC. Translating it yields CASSPQGPYEQYF.

This clone was seen just once. The chain is built from TRBV5-1 and TRBJ2-1; TRBD2 matches at 12 bases. The CDR3 has 18 amino acids. Germline trimming cut 2 bases from V and 6 bases from J; bases unmatched to any gene: 12. Germline values: CDR1 SGHRS, CDR2 YFSETQ. This chain's CDR3 is CASSLGLAGGILFNEQFF. The CDR3 region has the DNA TGCGCCAGCAGCTTAGGTCTAGCGGGGGGGATACTGTTCAATGAGCAGTTCTTC.